These 6 T cell receptor beta chains came from one sample sequenced in a study of blood T cell repertoires in COVID-19. Libraries were prepared by immunoSEQ multiplex PCR; TCRdb keeps only in-frame clonotypes and omits some of them. Of almost 45,000 clones in the sample, roughly 68% are singletons; the top ten hold 50% to 75%. Sequenced sample: peripheral blood. The source of these receptors is an elderly man with acute or convalescent COVID-19.

In its sample, this clone was seen a few times. The genes are TRBV6-5 and TRBJ2-1; 8 positions match TRBD1. Germline V gives CDR1 MNHEY, CDR2 SVGAGI. CDR3 size: 15 residues. Unmatched junction bases numbered 7, after V lost 0 bases and J lost 9 bases. DNA for the CDR3: TGTGCCAGCAGTTACTCGAGCCAGGGGGCGGTTGAGCAGTTCTTC. Translated, it gives CASSYSSQGAVEQFF.

The chain is built from TRBV24-1 and TRBJ2-1; 13 bases agree with TRBD2. The trim removed 3 bases at V and 7 bases at J, leaving 2 bases unmatched. Per germline, CDR1 KGHDR and CDR2 SFDVKD. The length of the CDR3 is 15 residues. Here the CDR3 reads CATSDAGLAGNEQFF. In DNA form, the CDR3 reads TGTGCCACCAGTGATGCGGGACTAGCGGGGAATGAGCAGTTCTTC.

The chain carries TRBV5-6 and TRBJ2-1, with 14 bases lining up with TRBD2. The CDR3 extends over 16 amino acids. Germline-derived CDR1 and CDR2 are SGHDT and YYEEEE. The V and J ends lost 3 bases and 7 bases, in that order; junction bases with no gene match: 6. The CDR3 DNA is TGTGCCAGCAGCTACGGGACTAGCGGGAGCCAAAATGAGCAGTTCTTC. This sequence encodes CASSYGTSGSQNEQFF.

The chain employs TRBV14 and TRBJ1-1; D not resolved. The CDR3 covers 17 residues. The V gene's germline CDR1 is SGHDN and CDR2 FVKESK. The V gene lost 2 bases and the J gene lost 4 bases, with 20 bases spanning the gap. The CDR3: CASSQKIGRGEGTEAFF. The CDR3, as DNA: TGTGCCAGCAGCCAAAAAATTGGGCGGGGTGAAGGCACTGAAGCTTTCTTT.

DNA for the CDR3: TGTGCCAGCAGTATAAGGGCCCTCGGGAGGAATGAGCAGTTCTTC. It specifies CASSIRALGRNEQFF. This chain uses TRBV27 with TRBJ2-1, with 7 positions matching TRBD2. The junction had 11 bases not matched to a gene; V was cut back by 5 bases and J by 7 bases. CDR1 is MNHEY and CDR2 is SMNVEV in the germline V gene (reference sequence). CDR3 length equals 15 residues.

V usage is TRBV6-5 and J usage is TRBJ1-2; D may be TRBD1 (5 bases). Germline-derived CDR1 and CDR2 are MNHEY and SVGAGI. The CDR3 has 13 amino acids. The CDR3 is CAVGLSLFYGYTF. CDR3 nucleotide sequence: TGTGCAGTGGGACTCTCGCTCTTCTATGGCTACACCTTC.